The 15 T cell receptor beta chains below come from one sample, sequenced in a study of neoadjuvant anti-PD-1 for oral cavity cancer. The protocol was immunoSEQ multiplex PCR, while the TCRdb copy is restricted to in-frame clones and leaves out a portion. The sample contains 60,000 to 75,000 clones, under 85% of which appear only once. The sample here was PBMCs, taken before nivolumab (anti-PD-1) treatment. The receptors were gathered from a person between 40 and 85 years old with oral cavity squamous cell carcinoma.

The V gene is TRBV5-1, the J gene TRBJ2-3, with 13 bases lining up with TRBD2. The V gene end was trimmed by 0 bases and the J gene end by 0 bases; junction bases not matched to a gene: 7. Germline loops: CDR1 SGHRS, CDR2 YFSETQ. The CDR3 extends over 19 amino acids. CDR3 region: CASSLDGLAGAGSTDTQYF. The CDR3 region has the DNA TGCGCCAGCAGCTTGGATGGACTAGCGGGAGCGGGGAGCACAGATACGCAGTATTTT.

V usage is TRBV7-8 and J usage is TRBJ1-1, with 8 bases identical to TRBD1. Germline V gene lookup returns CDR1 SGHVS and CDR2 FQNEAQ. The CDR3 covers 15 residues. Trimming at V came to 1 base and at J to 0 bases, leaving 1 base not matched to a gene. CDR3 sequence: CASSLVQGVNTEAFF. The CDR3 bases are TGTGCCAGCAGCTTAGTACAGGGGGTGAACACTGAAGCTTTCTTT.

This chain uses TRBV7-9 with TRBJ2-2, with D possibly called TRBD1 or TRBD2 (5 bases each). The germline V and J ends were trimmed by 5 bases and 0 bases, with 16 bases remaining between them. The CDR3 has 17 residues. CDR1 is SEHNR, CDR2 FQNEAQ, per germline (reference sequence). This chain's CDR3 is CASSRRRTSANTGELFF. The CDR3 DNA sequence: TGTGCCAGCAGCCGCCGGAGGACAAGCGCGAACACCGGGGAGCTGTTTTTT.

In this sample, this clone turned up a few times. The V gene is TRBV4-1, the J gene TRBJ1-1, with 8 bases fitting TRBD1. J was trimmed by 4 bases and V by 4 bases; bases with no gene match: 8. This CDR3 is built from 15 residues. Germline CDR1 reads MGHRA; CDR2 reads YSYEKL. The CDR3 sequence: CASSLDRGRSTEAFF. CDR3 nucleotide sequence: TGCGCCAGCAGCCTTGACAGGGGTAGGAGCACTGAAGCTTTCTTT.

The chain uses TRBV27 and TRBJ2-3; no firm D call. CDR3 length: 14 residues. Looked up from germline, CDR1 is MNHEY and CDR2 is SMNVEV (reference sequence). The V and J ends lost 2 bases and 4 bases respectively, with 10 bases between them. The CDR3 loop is CASSLQGFPDTQYF. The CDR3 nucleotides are TGTGCCAGCAGTTTACAAGGCTTTCCAGATACGCAGTATTTT.

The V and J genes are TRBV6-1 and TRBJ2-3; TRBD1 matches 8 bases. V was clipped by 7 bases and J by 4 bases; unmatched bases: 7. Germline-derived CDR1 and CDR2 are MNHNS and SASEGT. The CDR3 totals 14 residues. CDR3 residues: CASMRTGNADTQYF. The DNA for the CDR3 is TGTGCCAGCATGCGGACAGGGAACGCAGATACGCAGTATTTT.

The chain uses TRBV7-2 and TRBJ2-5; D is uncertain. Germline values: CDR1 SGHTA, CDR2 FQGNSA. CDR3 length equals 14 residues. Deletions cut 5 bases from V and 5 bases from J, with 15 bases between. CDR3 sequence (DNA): TGTGCCAGCAGCGCCGGATCCAGAAGGGAGACCCAGTACTTC. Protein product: CASSAGSRRETQYF.

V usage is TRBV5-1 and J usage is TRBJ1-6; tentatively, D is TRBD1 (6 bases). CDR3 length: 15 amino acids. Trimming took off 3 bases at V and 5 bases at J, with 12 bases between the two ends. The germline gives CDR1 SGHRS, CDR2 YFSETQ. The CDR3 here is CASSSGHRDNSPLHF. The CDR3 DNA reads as TGCGCCAGCAGCTCGGGACACCGAGATAATTCACCCCTCCACTTT.

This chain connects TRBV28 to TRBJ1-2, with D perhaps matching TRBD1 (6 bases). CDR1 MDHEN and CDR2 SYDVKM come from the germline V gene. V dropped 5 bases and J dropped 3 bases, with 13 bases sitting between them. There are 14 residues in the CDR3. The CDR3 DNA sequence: TGTGCCAGCAGTAACCTGGCAGGGGACTATGGCTACACCTTC. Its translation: CASSNLAGDYGYTF.

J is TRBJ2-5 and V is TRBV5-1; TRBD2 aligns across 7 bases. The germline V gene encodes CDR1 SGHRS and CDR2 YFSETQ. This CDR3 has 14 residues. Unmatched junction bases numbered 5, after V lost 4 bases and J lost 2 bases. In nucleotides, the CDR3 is TGCGCCAGCAGCCCAACCGGGGGGCAAGAGACCCAGTACTTC. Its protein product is CASSPTGGQETQYF.

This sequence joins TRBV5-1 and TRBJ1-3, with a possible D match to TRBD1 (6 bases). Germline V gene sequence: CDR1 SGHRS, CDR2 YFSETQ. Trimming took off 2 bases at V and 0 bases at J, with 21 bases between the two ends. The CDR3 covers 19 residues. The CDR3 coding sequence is TGCGCCAGCAGCTTCAATCCGGGACAAAAGACTCCCTCTGGAAACACCATATATTTT. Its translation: CASSFNPGQKTPSGNTIYF.

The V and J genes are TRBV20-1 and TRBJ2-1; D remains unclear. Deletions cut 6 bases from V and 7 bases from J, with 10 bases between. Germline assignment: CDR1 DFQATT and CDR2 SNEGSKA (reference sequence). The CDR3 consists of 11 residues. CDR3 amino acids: CSASYGNEQFF. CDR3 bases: TGCAGTGCGAGCTACGGGAATGAGCAGTTCTTC.

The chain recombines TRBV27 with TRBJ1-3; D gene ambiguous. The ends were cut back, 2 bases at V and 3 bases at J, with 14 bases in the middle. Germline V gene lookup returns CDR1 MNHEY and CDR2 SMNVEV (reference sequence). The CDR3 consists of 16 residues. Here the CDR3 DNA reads TGTGCCAGCAGTTTAACTGGTAGAGGGCTTGGAAACACCATATATTTT. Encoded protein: CASSLTGRGLGNTIYF.

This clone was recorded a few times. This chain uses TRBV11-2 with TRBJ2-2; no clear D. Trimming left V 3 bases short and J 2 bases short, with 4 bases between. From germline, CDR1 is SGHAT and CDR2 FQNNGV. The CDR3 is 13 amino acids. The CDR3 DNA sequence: TGTGCCAGCAGCTTGACTAACACCGGGGAGCTGTTTTTT. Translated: CASSLTNTGELFF.

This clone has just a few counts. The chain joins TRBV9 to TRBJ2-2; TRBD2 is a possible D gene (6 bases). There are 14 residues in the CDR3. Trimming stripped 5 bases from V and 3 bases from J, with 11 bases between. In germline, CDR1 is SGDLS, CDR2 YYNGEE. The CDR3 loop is CASRGRGDTGELFF. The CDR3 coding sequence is TGTGCCAGCAGGGGGCGGGGTGACACCGGGGAGCTGTTTTTT.